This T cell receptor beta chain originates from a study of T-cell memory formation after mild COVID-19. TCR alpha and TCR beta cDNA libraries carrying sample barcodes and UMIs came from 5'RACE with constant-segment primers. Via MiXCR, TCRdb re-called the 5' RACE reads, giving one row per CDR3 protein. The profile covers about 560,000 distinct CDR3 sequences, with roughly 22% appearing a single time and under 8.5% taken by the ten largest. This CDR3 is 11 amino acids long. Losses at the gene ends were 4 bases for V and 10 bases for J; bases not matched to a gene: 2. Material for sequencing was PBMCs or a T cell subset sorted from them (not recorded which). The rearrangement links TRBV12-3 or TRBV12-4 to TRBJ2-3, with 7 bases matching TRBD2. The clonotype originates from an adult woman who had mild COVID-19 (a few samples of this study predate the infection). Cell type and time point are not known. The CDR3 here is CASSSGLAQYF. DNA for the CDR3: TGTGCCAGCAGTTCCGGACTAGCGCAGTATTTT.